The rows below give T cell receptor beta chains drawn from one sample of a study of blood T cell repertoires in COVID-19. Only in-frame clones appear in the TCRdb table, and some are missing; sequencing was by immunoSEQ multiplex PCR. The sample lists a few hundred thousand clones, around 86% seen once, with approximately 4.2% in the top ten. The sequencing sample was made of PBMCs or T cells enriched from blood (not recorded which). The receptors shown here come from a woman between 40 and 55 years old with acute COVID-19. Each CDR3 is given with its conserved first and last residue. The D gene is left open where the match is weak. For some rows the clone size is stated as once, few or many, or as a class when expanded; others skip it.

>NA|NA|TRBJ1-6|TRBV6-1
CASSDPPRALKSSPLHF
TGTGCCAGCAGTGACCCCCCCAGGGCTCTAAAGAGTTCACCCCTCCACTTT
>TRBD2|NA|TRBJ2-1|TRBV19
CASASGGSYNEQFF
TGTGCCAGCGCTAGCGGGGGCTCCTACAATGAGCAGTTCTTC
>TRBD1|NA|TRBJ1-2|TRBV16
CASSPRQGAVDGYTF
TGTGCCAGCAGCCCCAGACAGGGGGCGGTAGATGGCTACACCTTC
>TRBD2|NA|TRBJ2-1|TRBV7-8
CASSSSGSLYNEQFF
TGTGCCAGCAGCTCTAGCGGGAGTCTATACAATGAGCAGTTCTTC
>NA|few|TRBJ2-4|TRBV3-1/TRBV3-2
CASSPTLGQYKNDQYF
TGTGCCAGCAGTCCAACCCTCGGACAGTACAAAAACGATCAGTACTTC
>NA|NA|TRBJ2-2|TRBV6-2/TRBV6-3
CASSSQENTGELFF
TGTGCCAGCAGTTCCCAGGAAAACACCGGGGAGCTGTTTTTT
>TRBD1|NA|TRBJ2-2|TRBV4-3
CASSQGQGPAGELFF
TGCGCCAGCAGCCAAGGACAGGGGCCCGCCGGGGAGCTGTTTTTT
>TRBD1|NA|TRBJ2-1|TRBV28
CASSLSRDRGRWGSYNEQFF
TGTGCCAGCAGCCTTTCCCGGGACAGGGGGCGATGGGGCTCCTACAATGAGCAGTTCTTC
>NA|once|TRBJ2-1|TRBV19
CASSILFSGYNEQFF
TGTGCCAGTAGTATCCTCTTTAGCGGTTACAATGAGCAGTTCTTC
>TRBD2|NA|TRBJ2-1|TRBV11-3
CASSFRTSGSGDEQFF
TGTGCCAGCAGCTTTAGGACTAGCGGGAGTGGAGATGAGCAGTTCTTC
>NA|NA|TRBJ2-7|TRBV7-8
CASSQLGVQSIEQYF
TGTGCCAGCAGCCAACTCGGGGTCCAATCGATCGAGCAGTACTTC
>TRBD2|NA|TRBJ2-5|TRBV28
CASSSPISGRVETQYF
TGTGCCAGCAGTTCTCCTATTAGCGGGAGGGTAGAGACCCAGTACTTC
>TRBD2|few|TRBJ2-7|TRBV25-1
CASSGVSGSTSYEQYF
TGTGCCAGCAGTGGCGTTAGCGGGAGTACAAGCTACGAGCAGTACTTC
>NA|NA|TRBJ1-1|TRBV28
CASSLRTEAFF
TGTGCCAGCAGTTTGCGTACTGAAGCTTTCTTT